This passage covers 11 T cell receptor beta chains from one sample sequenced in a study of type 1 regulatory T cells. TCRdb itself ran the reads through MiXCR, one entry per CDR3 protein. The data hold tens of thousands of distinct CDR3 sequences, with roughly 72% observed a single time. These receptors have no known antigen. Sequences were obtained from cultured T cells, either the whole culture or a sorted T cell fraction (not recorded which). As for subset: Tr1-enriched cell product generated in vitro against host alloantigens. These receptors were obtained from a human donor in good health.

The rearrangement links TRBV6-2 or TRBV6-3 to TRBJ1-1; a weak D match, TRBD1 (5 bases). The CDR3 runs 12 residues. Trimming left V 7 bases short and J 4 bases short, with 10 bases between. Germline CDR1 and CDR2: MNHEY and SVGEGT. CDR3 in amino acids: CASMEGSTEAFF. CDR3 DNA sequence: TGTGCCAGCATGGAGGGGAGCACTGAAGCTTTCTTT.

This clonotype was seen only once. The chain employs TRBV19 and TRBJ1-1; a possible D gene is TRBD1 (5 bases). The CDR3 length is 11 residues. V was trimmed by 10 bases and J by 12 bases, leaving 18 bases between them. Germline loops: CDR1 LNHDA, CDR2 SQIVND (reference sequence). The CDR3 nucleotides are TGTGCCACTGGGGCGAACCCTGTGCCTTTCTTT. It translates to CATGANPVPFF.

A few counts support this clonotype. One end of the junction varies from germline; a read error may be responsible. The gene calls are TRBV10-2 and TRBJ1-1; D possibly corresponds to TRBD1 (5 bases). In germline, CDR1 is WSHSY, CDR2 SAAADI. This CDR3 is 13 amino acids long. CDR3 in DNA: TGCGCCAGCAGTGCTCGGGGGAACCCTGAAGCTTTCTTT. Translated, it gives CASSARGNPEAFF.

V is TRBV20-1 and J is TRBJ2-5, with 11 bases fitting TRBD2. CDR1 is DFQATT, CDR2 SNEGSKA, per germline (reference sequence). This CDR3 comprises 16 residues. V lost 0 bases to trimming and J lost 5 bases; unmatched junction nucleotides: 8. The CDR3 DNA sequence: TGCAGTGCTAGAGATCTGGTAGCGGGGGGGCGGGAGACCCAGTACTTC. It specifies CSARDLVAGGRETQYF.

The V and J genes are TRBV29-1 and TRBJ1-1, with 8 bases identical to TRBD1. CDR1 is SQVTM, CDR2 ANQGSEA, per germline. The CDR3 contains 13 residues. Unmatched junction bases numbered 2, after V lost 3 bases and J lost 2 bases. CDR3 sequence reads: CSVDRGPNTEAFF. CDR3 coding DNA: TGCAGCGTTGACAGGGGGCCTAACACTGAAGCTTTCTTT.

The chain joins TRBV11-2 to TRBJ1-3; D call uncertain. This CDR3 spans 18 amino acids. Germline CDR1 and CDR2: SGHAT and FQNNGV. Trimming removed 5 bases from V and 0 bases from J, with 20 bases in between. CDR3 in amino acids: CASSLHGRVPLSGNTIYF. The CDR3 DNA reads TGTGCCAGCAGCCTCCACGGGAGGGTACCGCTCTCTGGAAACACCATATATTTT.

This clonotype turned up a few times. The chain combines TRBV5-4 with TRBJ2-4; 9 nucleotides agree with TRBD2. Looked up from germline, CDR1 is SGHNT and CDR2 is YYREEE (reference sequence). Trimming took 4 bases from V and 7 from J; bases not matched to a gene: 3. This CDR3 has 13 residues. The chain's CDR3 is CASSPAGGNIQYF. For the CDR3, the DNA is TGTGCCAGCAGCCCTGCGGGGGGGAACATTCAGTACTTC.

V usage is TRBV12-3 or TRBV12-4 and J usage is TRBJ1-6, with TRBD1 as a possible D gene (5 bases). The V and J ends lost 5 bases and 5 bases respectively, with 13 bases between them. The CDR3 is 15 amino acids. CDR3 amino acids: CASSLTGTNNSPLHF. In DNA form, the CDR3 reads TGTGCCAGCAGTCTCACCGGGACCAATAATTCACCCCTCCACTTT.

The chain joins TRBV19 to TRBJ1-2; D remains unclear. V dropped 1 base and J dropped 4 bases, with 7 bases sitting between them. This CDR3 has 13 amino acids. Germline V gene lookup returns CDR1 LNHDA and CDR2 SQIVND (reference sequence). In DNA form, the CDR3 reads TGTGCCAGTAGTATAGGCCGACTCTATGGCTACACCTTC. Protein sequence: CASSIGRLYGYTF.

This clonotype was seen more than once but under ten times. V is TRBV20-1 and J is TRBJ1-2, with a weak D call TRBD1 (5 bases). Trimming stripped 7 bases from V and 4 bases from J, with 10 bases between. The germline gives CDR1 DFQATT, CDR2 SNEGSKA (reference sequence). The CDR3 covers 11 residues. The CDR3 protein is CSVYRIYGYTF. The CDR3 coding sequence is TGCAGTGTCTACAGGATCTATGGCTACACCTTC.

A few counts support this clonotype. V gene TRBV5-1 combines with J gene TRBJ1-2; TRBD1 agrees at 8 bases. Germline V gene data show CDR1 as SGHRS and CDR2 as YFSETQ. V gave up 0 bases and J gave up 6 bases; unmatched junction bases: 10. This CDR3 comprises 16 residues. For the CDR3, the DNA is TGCGCCAGCAGCTTGGTCATTCAGGGGGCGCAGGATGGCTACACCTTC. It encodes CASSLVIQGAQDGYTF.